The T cell receptor beta chain described here comes from a study of cytomegalovirus exposure and HLA in healthy donors. Study conclusions and caveats: The study recorded some 160 TCR beta chains that were cytomegalovirus-associated.

The junction had 11 bases not matched to a gene; V was cut back by 6 bases and J by 1 base. CDR1 is SGHTA, CDR2 FQGNSA, per germline. The CDR3 covers 16 residues. The data were produced by immunoSEQ multiplex PCR, yet TCRdb's version contains in-frame clones alone and is incomplete. The repertoire holds about 280,000 clones, with approximately 86% as singletons. Comments on this clone: Its cognate antigen is unknown.

V usage is TRBV7-2 and J usage is TRBJ1-2, with 7 bases identical to TRBD1. Sequences were obtained from PBMCs. The source of this sequence is a woman between 18 and 29 years old in good health and CMV-seronegative. The CDR3 region is CASRPLGTADNYGYTF. As DNA, the CDR3 is TGTGCCAGCAGGCCCCTAGGGACAGCTGATAACTATGGCTACACCTTC.